This TCR beta chain was retrieved from a study of tumor-infiltrating lymphocytes in oesophageal squamous cell carcinoma (dated by TCRdb to the mid-2010s). Library construction relied on PCR. The instrument given in TCRdb is Illumina HiSeq 2000. TCRdb passed the public sequencing reads through fastp at Q25 and MiXCR, retaining productive beta sequences. Duplicate CDR3 protein sequences are folded into a single record with the most common DNA and genes. This sample is represented by approximately 20,000 distinct CDR3 sequences; 39% of them were singletons. The ten largest clones capture just under 20% of the sample. This clonotype was detected once. Its antigen has not been determined. A junction boundary mismatches the germline segment, possibly from a read error. The CDR3 spans 14 residues, from the cysteine through the phenylalanine. Just the 42-base CDR3 DNA is kept, in frame starting at base 1. CDR1 and CDR2 (SGHVS, FNYEAQ) derive from the germline V gene.

The source material was esophageal tumor tissue. The clonotype was recovered from a male donor with esophageal squamous cell carcinoma. The sequence links TRBV7-6 to TRBJ2-4, with the D gene not clear enough to name. Matching the DNA end better, TRBJ2-7 makes the J call doubtful. The DNA sequence reads TGTGCTAGCAGCCGAGACGGCCTTGCGGACGAGCAGTACTTC. Translated, this gives CASSRDGLADEQYF.